This T cell receptor (beta chain) was retrieved from a study of blood T cell repertoires in COVID-19. Study as a whole: Sample material is recorded as cDNA or gDNA derived from T cells, B-cell-depleted T cells, or PBMCs.

The study drew participants aged about 18 to 95 years from about two dozen US areas. The protocol was immunoSEQ multiplex PCR, while the TCRdb copy is restricted to in-frame clones and leaves out a portion. The profile shows around 250,000 clones, around 84% of them singletons. V dropped 7 bases and J dropped 4 bases, with 14 bases sitting between them. CDR1 is MDHEN and CDR2 is SYDVKM in the germline V gene. The length of the CDR3 is 14 residues. The specimen sequenced was PBMCs or T cells enriched from blood (not recorded which). The J gene is TRBJ1-3, the V gene TRBV28; D is possibly TRBD1 (6 bases). The source of this sequence is a woman aged 45-59 years who had recovered from COVID-19. Written as DNA, the CDR3 is TGTGCCAGCACCCCCCGTGGGGGCGGAAACACCATATATTTT. Its protein product is CASTPRGGGNTIYF.